This T cell receptor (beta chain) emerged from a study of T cells in Graves' hyperthyroidism and ophthalmopathy. There are a few counts of this clonotype. Amplification targeted TCR beta CDR3 regions from RNA transcripts. A first-round RT-PCR of the TCR CDR3 used the HTBI primer set. A single record per CDR3 protein comes from TCRdb applying MiXCR to the multiplex PCR reads. The sample shows roughly 250,000 distinct CDR3 sequences, roughly 22% of them seen only once. CDR1 and CDR2 from the germline V gene are MNHNS and SASEGT. The ends were cut back, 5 bases at V and 8 bases at J, with 12 bases in the middle. This CDR3 is built from 12 residues.

Material: blood. The V gene is TRBV6-1, the J gene TRBJ1-2; D is uncertain. This clonotype was sampled from a young man with Graves' ophthalmopathy. The CDR3 sequence: CASSLSSNGYTF. Here the CDR3 DNA reads TGTGCCAGCAGTTTGAGCTCCAACGGCTACACCTTC.